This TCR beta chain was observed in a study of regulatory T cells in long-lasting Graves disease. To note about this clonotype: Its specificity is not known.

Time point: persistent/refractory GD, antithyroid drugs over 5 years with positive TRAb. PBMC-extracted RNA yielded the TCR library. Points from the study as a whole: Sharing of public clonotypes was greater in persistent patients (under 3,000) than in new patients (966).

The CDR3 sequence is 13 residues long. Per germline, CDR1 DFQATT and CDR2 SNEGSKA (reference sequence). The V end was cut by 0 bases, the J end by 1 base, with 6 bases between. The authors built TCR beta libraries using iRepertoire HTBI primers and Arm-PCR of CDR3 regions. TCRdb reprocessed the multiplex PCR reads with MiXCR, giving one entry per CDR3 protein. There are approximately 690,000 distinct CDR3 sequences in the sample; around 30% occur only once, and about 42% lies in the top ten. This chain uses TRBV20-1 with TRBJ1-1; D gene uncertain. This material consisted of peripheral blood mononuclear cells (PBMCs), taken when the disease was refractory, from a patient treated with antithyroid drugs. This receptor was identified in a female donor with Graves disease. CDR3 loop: CSARDGWNTEAFF. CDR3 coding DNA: TGCAGTGCTAGAGATGGGTGGAACACTGAAGCTTTCTTT.